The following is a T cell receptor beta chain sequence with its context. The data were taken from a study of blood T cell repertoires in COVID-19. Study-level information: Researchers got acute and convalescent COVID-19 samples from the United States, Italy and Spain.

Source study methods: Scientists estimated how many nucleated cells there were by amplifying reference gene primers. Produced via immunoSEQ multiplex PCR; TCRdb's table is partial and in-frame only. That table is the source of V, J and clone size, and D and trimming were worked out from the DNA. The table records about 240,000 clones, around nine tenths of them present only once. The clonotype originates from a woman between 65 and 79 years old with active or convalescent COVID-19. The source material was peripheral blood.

Here the CDR3 reads CASSPTTSSYNEQFF. CDR3 DNA: TGTGCCAGCAGCCCCACCACAAGCTCCTACAATGAGCAGTTCTTC. The chain couples TRBV4-2 to TRBJ2-1; D gene uncertain. Germline CDR1 is LGHNA and CDR2 is YNFKEQ. The CDR3 consists of 15 residues. The V end was cut by 4 bases, the J end by 0 bases, with 10 bases between.